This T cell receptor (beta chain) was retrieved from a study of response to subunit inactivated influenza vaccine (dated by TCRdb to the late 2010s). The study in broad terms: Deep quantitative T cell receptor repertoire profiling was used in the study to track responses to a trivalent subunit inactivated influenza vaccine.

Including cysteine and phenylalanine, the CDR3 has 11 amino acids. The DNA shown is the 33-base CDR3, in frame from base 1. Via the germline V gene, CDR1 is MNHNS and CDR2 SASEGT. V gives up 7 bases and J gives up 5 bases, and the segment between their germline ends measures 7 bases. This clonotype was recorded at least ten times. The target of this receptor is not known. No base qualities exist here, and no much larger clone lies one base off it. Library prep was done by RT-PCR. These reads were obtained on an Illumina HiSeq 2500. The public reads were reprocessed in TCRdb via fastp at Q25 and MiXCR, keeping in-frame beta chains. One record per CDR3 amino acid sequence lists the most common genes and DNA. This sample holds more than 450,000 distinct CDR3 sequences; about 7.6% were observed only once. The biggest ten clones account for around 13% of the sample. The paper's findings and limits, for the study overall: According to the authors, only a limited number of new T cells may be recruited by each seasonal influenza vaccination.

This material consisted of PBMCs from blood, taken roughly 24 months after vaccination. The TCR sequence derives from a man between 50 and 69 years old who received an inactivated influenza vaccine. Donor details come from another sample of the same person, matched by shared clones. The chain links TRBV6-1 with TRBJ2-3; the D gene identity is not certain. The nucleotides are TGTGCCAGCAATACGGGAGATACGCAGTATTTT. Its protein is CASNTGDTQYF.